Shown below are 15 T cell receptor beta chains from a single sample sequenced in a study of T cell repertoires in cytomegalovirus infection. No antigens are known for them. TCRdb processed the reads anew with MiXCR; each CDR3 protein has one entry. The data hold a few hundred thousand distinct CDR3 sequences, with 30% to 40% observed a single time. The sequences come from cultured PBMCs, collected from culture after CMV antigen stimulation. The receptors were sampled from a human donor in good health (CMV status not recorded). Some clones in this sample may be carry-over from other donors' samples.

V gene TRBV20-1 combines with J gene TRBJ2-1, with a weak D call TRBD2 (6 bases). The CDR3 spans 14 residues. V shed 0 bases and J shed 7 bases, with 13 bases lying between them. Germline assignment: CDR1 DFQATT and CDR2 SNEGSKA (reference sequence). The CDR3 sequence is CSARDRRGLNEQFF. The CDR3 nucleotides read TGCAGTGCTAGAGATCGGCGGGGATTAAATGAGCAGTTCTTC.

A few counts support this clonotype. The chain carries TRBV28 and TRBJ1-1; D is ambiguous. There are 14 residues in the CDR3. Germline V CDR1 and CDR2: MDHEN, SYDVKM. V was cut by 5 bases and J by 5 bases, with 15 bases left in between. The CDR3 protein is CASSRLGLGTEAFF. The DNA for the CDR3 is TGTGCCAGCAGTCGATTAGGGCTGGGGACTGAAGCTTTCTTT.

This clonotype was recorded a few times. The CDR3 sequence: CASSFLGRDEAFF. Here the CDR3 DNA reads TGTGCCAGCAGCTTCTTGGGACGGGATGAAGCTTTCTTT. V gene TRBV7-6 combines with J gene TRBJ1-1, with a tentative D call TRBD1 (5 bases). The V gene's germline CDR1 is SGHVS and CDR2 FNYEAQ. CDR3 length: 13 amino acids. Deletions cut 3 bases from V and 7 bases from J, with 12 bases between. The full variable domain, its missing parts supplied by reference TRBV7-6 and TRBJ1-1, is GAGVSQSPRYKVTKRGQDVALRCDPISGHVSLYWYRQALGQGPEFLTYFNYEAQQDKSGLPNDRFSAERPEGSISTLTIQRTEQRDSAMYRCASSFLGRDEAFFGQGTRLTVV.

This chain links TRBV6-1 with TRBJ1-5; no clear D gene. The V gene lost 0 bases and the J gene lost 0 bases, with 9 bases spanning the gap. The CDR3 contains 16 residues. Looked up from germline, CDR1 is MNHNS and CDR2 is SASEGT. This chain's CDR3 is CASSEAHSYSNQPQHF. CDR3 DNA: TGTGCCAGCAGTGAAGCTCACAGCTATAGCAATCAGCCCCAGCATTTT.

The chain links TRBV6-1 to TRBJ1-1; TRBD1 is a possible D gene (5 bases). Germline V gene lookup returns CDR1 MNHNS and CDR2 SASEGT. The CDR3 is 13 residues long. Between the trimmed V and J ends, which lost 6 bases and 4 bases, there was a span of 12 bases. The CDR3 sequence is CASSARQFTEAFF. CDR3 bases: TGTGCCAGCAGCGCCAGACAGTTCACTGAAGCTTTCTTT.

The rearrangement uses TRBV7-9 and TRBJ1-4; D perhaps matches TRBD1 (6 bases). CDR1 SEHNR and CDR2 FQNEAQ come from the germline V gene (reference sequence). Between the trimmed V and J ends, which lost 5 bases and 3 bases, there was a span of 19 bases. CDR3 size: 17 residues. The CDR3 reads CASSRLPLTGSNEKLFF. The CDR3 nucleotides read TGTGCCAGCAGCCGTCTACCGTTGACAGGTTCTAATGAAAAACTGTTTTTT.

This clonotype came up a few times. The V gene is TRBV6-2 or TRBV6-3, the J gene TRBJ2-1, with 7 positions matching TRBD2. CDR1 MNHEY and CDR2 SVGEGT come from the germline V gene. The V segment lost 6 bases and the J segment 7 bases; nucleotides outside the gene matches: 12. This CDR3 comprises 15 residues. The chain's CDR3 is CASRALAVQGNEQFF. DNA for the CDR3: TGTGCCAGCAGAGCTCTAGCGGTCCAAGGGAATGAGCAGTTCTTC.

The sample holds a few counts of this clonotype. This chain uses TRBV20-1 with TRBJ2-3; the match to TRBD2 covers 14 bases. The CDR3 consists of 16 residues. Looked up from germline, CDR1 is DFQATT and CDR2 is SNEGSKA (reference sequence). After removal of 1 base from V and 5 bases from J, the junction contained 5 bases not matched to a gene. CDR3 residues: CSARGGLAGEGDTQYF. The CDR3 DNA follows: TGCAGTGCTAGAGGGGGACTAGCGGGAGAGGGAGATACGCAGTATTTT.

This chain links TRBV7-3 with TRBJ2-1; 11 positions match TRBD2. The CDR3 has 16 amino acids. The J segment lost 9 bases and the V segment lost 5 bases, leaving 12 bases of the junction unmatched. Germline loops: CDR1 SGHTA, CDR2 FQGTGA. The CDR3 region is CASSPRVGLAGGEQFF. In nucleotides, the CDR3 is TGTGCCAGCAGCCCTCGTGTTGGGCTAGCGGGAGGTGAGCAGTTCTTC.

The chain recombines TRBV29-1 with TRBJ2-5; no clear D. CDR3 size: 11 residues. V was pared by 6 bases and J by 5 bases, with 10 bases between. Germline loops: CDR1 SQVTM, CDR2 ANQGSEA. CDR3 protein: CSVGVTETQYF. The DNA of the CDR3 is TGCAGCGTCGGCGTAACGGAGACCCAGTACTTC.

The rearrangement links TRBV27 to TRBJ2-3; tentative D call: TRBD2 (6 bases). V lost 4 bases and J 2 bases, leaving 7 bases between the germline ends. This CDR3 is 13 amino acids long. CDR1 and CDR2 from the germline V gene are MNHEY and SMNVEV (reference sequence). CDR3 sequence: CASSWDSTDTQYF. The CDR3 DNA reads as TGTGCCAGCAGTTGGGACTCCACAGATACGCAGTATTTT.

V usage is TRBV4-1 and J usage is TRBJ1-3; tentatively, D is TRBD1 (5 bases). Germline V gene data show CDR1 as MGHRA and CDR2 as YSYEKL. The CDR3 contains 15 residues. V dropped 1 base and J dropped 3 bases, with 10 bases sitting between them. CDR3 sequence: CASSQVDSLGNTIYF. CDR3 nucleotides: TGCGCCAGCAGCCAAGTCGACAGTCTTGGAAACACCATATATTTT.

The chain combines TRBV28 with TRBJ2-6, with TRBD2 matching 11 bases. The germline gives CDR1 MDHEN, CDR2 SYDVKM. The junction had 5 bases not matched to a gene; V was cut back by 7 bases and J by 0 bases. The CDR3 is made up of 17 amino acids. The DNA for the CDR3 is TGTGCCAGCACCCGACTAGCGGGGCTCTCTGGGGCCAACGTCCTGACTTTC. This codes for CASTRLAGLSGANVLTF.

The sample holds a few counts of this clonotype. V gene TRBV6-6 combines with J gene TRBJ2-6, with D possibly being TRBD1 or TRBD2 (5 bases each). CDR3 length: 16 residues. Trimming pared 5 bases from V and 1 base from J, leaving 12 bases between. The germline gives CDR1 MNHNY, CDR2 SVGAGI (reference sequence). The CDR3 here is CASSPTWGSGANVLTF. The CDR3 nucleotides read TGTGCCAGCAGTCCCACATGGGGGTCTGGGGCCAACGTCCTGACTTTC.

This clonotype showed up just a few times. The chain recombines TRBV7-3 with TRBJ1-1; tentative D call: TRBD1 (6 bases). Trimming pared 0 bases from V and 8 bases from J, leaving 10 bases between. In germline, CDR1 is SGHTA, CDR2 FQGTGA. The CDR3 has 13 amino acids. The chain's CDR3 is CASSLTPDREAFF. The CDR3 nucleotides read TGTGCCAGCAGCTTAACCCCCGACAGGGAAGCTTTCTTT.